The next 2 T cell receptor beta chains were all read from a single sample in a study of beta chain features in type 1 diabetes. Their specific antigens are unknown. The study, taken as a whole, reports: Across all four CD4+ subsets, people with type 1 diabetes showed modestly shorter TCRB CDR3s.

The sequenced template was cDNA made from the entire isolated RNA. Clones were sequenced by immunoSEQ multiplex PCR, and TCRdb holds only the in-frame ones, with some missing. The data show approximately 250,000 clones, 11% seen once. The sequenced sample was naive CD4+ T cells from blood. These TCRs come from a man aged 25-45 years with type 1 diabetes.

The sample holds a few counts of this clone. The CDR3 is CASSRLAGGYNEQFF. In DNA, the CDR3 is TGTGCCAGTTCCCGACTAGCGGGGGGATACAATGAGCAGTTCTTC. The rearrangement joins TRBV19 to TRBJ2-1; TRBD2 aligns across 13 bases. V lost 8 bases, J lost 4 bases, and 5 bases stayed unmatched. The germline gives CDR1 LNHDA, CDR2 SQIVND (reference sequence). This CDR3 contains 15 residues.

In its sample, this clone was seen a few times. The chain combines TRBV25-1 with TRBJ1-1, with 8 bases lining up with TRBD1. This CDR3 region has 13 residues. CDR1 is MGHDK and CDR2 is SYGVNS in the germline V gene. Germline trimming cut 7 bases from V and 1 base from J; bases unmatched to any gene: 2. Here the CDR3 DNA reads TGTGCCAGCAAAGGACAGGGGAACACTGAAGCTTTCTTT. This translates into CASKGQGNTEAFF.